Included here is one T cell receptor (beta chain) sequence, with context. Its specificity is not known. These data belong to a study of vaccination and CD4 T cells after COVID-19. For the study at large: Sampling after COVID took place at a median of 101 days (range 35 to 161) following diagnosis.

Treatment defined: roughly nine-day PBMC culture with coronavirus spike peptide pools or control peptides (ViraFEST assay). Following a culture period (10 days), negative selection was used to isolate CD4+ T cells. Once obtained from cultured CD4+ T cells, the DNA was sequenced using the Oncomine TCR Beta short-read assay. From the PCR reads, TCRdb called clonotypes with MiXCR, one entry per CDR3 protein. This table has roughly 9,000 distinct CDR3 sequences, about three fifths appearing once. Overall study findings and caveats: Looking at convalescent patients, 304 of their 307 vaccine-specific clones were spike mono-reactive.

This CDR3 has 15 amino acids. CDR1 and CDR2 (germline): SGHTA, FQGNSA. Trimming removed 4 bases from V and 0 bases from J; junction bases left unmatched: 5. This receptor was taken from a human donor who had recovered from COVID-19. The material sequenced was CD4+ T cells from blood, cultured in vitro. The V gene is TRBV7-2, the J gene TRBJ2-5; 7 bases align to TRBD1. The chain's CDR3 is CASSSDRAYQETQYF. The CDR3 DNA is TGTGCCAGCAGCTCAGACAGGGCATACCAAGAGACCCAGTACTTC.